These T cell receptor beta chains were read from a single sample in a study of beta chain features in type 1 diabetes. Assay: immunoSEQ multiplex PCR; the TCRdb copy retains only in-frame clones and omits some. The data contain about 140,000 clones, 9.7% of them singletons. The sample comprised central memory CD4+ T cells from blood. These receptors were obtained from a woman aged 40 to 49 in good health. Each CDR3 is given with its conserved first and last residue. A D gene is named only where the DNA matches it firmly. Only some rows state a clone size, as once, few, many or a class for expanded clones.

cdr3_nt cdr3_aa d_call j_call clone_size v_call cdr3_length
TGCGCCAGCAGCCAAGAATGGGGACTAGCGAATGAGCAGTTCTTC CASSQEWGLANEQFF TRBD2 TRBJ2-1 - TRBV4-1 15
TGTGCCAGCAGCTCATTTCGACTGCTAAACACTGAAGCTTTCTTT CASSSFRLLNTEAFF - TRBJ1-1 many TRBV7-9 15
TGTGCCATCAGTGAGTCTAGGACAGCTATGAACACTGAAGCTTTCTTT CAISESRTAMNTEAFF - TRBJ1-1 few TRBV10-3 16
TGTGCCACTTACAGGACAGGGCCATACGAGCAGTACTTC CATYRTGPYEQYF TRBD1 TRBJ2-7 few TRBV6-5 13
TGTGCCAGCAGCCGGGGGGACCTCGGGGCGCAGTATTTT CASSRGDLGAQYF TRBD2 TRBJ2-3 - TRBV5-6 13
TGTGCCAGCAGTGTGTTTGCGGTCCAAGAGACCCAGTACTTC CASSVFAVQETQYF - TRBJ2-5 many TRBV2 14
TGTGCCAGCAGTCCTCGGACTGGCTCGGATACGCAGTATTTT CASSPRTGSDTQYF - TRBJ2-3 few TRBV2 14
TGTGCCAGCAGCTCGGTAGGGGGGGCCTCCTACGAGCAGTACTTC CASSSVGGASYEQYF - TRBJ2-7 few TRBV7-2 15
TGCGCCAGCAGCCAAGATCTACGACAGAGGGGGTTATACGAGCAGTACTTC CASSQDLRQRGLYEQYF - TRBJ2-7 - TRBV4-1 17
TGTGCCACCAGCAGTCAGATGAACACTGAAGCTTTCTTT CATSSQMNTEAFF - TRBJ1-1 - TRBV15 13
TGTGCCAGCAGTGAAAATGGTCAGGCCGCCAAAGCTTTCTTT CASSENGQAAKAFF - TRBJ1-1 - TRBV25-1 14
TGCGCCAGCAGCTTGGAGAGGGGGGATACGCAGTATTTT CASSLERGDTQYF - TRBJ2-3 few TRBV5-1 13
TGCGCCAGCAGCCCTCAATCGCGGGCAACGAACACCGGGGAGCTGTTTTTT CASSPQSRATNTGELFF - TRBJ2-2 few TRBV5-1 17
TGTGCCAGCACCTCCCTTCCCCAAGAGACCCAGTACTTC CASTSLPQETQYF - TRBJ2-5 few TRBV7-2 13
TGTGCCAGCTCACCACCGGAAACAGAACAAGAGACCCAGTACTTC CASSPPETEQETQYF - TRBJ2-5 - TRBV18 15
TGTGCCAGCAGTGTTTTTAGCGGGGGGAACACCGGGGAGCTGTTTTTT CASSVFSGGNTGELFF TRBD2 TRBJ2-2 once TRBV6-1 16
TGCGCCAGCAGCTTGACAGGGTACAATGAGCAGTTCTTC CASSLTGYNEQFF - TRBJ2-1 few TRBV5-1 13
TGTGCCAGCAGCGCCTCGACAGGGCAGAACACTGAAGCTTTCTTT CASSASTGQNTEAFF TRBD1 TRBJ1-1 - TRBV9 15
TGTGCCAGCAGCTTAGGGGGTATGGGGGGTCGAGAGACCCAGTACTTC CASSLGGMGGRETQYF - TRBJ2-5 - TRBV11-2 16
TGTGCCAGCAGCCAGGGACAGGGGAGAAACTCTGGGGCCAACGTCCTGACTTTC CASSQGQGRNSGANVLTF TRBD1 TRBJ2-6 many TRBV7-9 18
TGTGCCAGCAGTTTCTACAGGGATCAGCCCCAGCATTTT CASSFYRDQPQHF - TRBJ1-5 - TRBV12-1 13
TGCAGCGTTGAAGATCTGGGGGGGACTAATGAAAAACTGTTTTTT CSVEDLGGTNEKLFF - TRBJ1-4 - TRBV29-1 15
TGTGCCAGCGGCCGGACAGGGGGCAACTTTAATTCACCCCTCCACTTT CASGRTGGNFNSPLHF TRBD1 TRBJ1-6 few TRBV7-2 16
TGTGCCAGCAGCCACCTCGCCGGGAGCGAGCAGTACTTC CASSHLAGSEQYF - TRBJ2-7 few TRBV6-6 13
TGCAGCGGGCTCGTTGCGGGGGGTGCGACCAATGAGCAGTTCTTC CSGLVAGGATNEQFF TRBD2 TRBJ2-1 medium-sized TRBV29-1 15
TGTGCCAGCAGCTTGGCTGCTAACTATGGCTACACCTTC CASSLAANYGYTF - TRBJ1-2 few TRBV7-9 13
TGTGCCAGCAGACCCGGGACTAGCGGGCAAGAGACCCAGTACTTC CASRPGTSGQETQYF TRBD2 TRBJ2-5 few TRBV28 15
TGCGCCAGCAGCCAAGATGGGCGGGGGGGCTACGAGCAGTACTTC CASSQDGRGGYEQYF TRBD2 TRBJ2-7 few TRBV4-3 15